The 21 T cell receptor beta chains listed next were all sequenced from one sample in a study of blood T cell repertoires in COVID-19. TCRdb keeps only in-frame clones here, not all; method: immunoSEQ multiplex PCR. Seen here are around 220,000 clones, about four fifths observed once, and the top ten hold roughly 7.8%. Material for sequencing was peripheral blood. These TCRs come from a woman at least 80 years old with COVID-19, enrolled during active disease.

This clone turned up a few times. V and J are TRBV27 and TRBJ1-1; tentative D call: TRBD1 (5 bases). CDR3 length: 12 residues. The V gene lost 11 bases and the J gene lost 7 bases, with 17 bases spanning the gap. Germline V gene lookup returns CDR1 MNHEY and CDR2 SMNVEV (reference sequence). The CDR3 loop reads CAGWRGESEAFF. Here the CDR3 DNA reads TGTGCCGGCTGGAGGGGCGAGAGTGAAGCTTTCTTT.

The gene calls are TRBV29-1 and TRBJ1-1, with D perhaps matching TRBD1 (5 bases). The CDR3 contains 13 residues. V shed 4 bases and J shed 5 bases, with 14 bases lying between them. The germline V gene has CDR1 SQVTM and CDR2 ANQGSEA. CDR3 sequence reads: CSVAGLGGTEAFF. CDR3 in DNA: TGCAGCGTTGCAGGGCTTGGTGGGACTGAAGCTTTCTTT. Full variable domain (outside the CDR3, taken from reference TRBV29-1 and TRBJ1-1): SAVISQKPSRDICQRGTSLTIQCQVDSQVTMMFWYRQQPGQSLTLIATANQGSEATYESGFVIDKFPISRPNLTFSTLTVSNMSPEDSSIYLCSVAGLGGTEAFFGQGTRLTVV.

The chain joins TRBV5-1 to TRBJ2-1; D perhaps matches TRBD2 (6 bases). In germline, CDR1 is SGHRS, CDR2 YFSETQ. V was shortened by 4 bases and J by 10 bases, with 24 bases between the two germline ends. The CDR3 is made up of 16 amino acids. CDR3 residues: CASSPLAGYFPREQFF. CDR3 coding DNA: TGCGCCAGCAGCCCCCTTGCGGGATACTTTCCCAGGGAGCAGTTCTTC.

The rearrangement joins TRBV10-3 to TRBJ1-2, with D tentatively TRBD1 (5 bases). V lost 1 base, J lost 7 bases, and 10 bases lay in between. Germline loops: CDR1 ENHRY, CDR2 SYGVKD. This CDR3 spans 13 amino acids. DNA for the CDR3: TGTGCCATCAGTGAGTACCCGCAGGGTGGCTACACCTTC. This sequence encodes CAISEYPQGGYTF.

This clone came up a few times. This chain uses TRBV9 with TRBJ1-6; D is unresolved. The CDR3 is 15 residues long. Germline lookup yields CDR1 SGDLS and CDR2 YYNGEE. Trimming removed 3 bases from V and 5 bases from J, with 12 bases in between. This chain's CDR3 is CASSGAGGNNSPLHF. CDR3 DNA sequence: TGTGCCAGCAGCGGGGCAGGAGGCAATAATTCACCCCTCCACTTT.

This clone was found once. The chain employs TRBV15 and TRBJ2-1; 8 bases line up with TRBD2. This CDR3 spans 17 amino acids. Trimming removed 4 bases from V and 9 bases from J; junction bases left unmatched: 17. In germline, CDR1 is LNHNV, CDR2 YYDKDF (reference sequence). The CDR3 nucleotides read TGTGCCACCAGCAAACGGGGGGGCCTTGATAGTTTCGCTGAGCAGTTCTTC. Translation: CATSKRGGLDSFAEQFF.

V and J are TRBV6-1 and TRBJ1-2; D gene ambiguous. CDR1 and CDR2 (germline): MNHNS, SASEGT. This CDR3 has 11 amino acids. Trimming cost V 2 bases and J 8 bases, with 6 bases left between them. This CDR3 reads CASSEISGYTF. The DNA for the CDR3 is TGTGCCAGCAGTGAAATTTCAGGCTACACCTTC.

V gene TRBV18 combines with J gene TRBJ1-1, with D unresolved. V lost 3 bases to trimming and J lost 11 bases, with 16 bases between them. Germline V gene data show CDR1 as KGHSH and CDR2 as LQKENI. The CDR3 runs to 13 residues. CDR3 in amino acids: CASSPGSSNWAFF. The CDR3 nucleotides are TGTGCCAGCTCACCGGGGAGTTCAAATTGGGCTTTCTTT.

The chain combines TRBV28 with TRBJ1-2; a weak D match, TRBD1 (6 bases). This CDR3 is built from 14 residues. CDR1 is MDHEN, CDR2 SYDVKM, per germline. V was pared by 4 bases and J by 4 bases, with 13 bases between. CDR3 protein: CASSSLQGFYGYTF. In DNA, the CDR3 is TGTGCCAGCAGTTCCCTACAGGGTTTCTATGGCTACACCTTC.

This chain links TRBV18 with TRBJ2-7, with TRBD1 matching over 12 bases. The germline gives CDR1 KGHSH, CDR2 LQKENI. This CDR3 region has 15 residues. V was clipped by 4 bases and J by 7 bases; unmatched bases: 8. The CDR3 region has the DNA TGTGCCAGCTCACACTCGGGACAGGGGGCCGGGGAGCAGTACTTC. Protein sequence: CASSHSGQGAGEQYF. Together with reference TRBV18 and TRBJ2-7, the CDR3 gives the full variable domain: NAGVMQNPRHLVRRRGQEARLRCSPMKGHSHVYWYRQLPEEGLKFMVYLQKENIIDESGMPKERFSAEFPKEGPSILRIQQVVRGDSAAYFCASSHSGQGAGEQYFGPGTRLTVT.

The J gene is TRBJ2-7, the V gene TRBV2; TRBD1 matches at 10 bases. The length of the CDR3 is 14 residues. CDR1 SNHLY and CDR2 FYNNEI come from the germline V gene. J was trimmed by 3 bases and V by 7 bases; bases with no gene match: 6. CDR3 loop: CASMTGQGSYEQYF. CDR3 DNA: TGTGCCAGCATGACGGGACAGGGGAGCTACGAGCAGTACTTC.

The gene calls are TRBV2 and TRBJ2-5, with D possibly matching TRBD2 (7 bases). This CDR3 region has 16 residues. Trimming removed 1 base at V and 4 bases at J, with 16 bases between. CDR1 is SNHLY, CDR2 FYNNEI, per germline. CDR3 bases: TGTGCCAGCAGTGAAGAGGGGGGGGCGGGGACAGAGACCCAGTACTTC. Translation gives CASSEEGGAGTETQYF.

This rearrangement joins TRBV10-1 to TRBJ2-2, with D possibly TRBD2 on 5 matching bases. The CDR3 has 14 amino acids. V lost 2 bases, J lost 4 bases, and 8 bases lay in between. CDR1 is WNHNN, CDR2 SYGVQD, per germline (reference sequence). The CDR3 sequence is CASSELAGTGELFF. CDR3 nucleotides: TGCGCCAGCAGTGAGCTAGCTGGCACCGGGGAGCTGTTTTTT.

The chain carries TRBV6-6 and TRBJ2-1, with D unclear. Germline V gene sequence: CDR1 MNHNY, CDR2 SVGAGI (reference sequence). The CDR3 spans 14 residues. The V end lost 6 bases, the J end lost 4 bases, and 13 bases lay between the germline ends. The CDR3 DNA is TGTGCCAGCAGCGACATGCCCGAGTACAATGAGCAGTTCTTC. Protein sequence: CASSDMPEYNEQFF.

Here the CDR3 DNA reads TGTGCCAGCAGCTTGGTGGCAGGGGAAACCTACGAGCAGTACTTC. Its protein product is CASSLVAGETYEQYF. V is TRBV5-6 and J is TRBJ2-7; TRBD1 is a possible D gene (6 bases). The CDR3 length is 15 residues. Germline V lookup: CDR1 SGHDT, CDR2 YYEEEE. The ends were cut back, 0 bases at V and 2 bases at J, with 12 bases in the middle. The whole variable domain, filled in from reference TRBV5-6 and TRBJ2-7, reads DAGVTQSPTHLIKTRGQQVTLRCSPKSGHDTVSWYQQALGQGPQFIFQYYEEEERQRGNFPDRFSGHQFPNYSSELNVNALLLGDSALYLCASSLVAGETYEQYFGPGTRLTVT.

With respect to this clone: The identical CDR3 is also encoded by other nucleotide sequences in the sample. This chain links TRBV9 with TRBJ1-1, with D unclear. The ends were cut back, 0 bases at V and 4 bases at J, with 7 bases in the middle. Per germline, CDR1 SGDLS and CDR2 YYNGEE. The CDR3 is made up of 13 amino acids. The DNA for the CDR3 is TGTGCCAGCAGCGTAGGATCGGGCACTGAAGCTTTCTTT. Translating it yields CASSVGSGTEAFF.

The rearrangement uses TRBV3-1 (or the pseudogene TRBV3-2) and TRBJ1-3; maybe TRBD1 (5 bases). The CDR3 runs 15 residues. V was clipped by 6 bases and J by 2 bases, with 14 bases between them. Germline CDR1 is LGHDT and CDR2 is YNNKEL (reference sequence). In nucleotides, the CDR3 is TGTGCCAGCAGGGACCAGGGTGTAGCTGGAAACACCATATATTTT. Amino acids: CASRDQGVAGNTIYF.

CDR3 protein: CASSQRGQNYGYTF. CDR3 DNA sequence: TGTGCCAGCTCACAGAGGGGGCAAAACTATGGCTACACCTTC. This rearrangement joins TRBV18 to TRBJ1-2; 7 bases map to TRBD1. Germline values: CDR1 KGHSH, CDR2 LQKENI. V shed 4 bases and J 2 bases; nucleotides not matched to a gene: 4. This CDR3 comprises 14 residues.

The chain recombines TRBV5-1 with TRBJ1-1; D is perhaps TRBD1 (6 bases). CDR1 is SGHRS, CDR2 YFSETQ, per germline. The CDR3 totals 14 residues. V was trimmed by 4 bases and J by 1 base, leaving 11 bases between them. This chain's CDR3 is CASSHDRRNTEAFF. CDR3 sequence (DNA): TGCGCCAGCAGCCACGACAGGAGGAACACTGAAGCTTTCTTT.

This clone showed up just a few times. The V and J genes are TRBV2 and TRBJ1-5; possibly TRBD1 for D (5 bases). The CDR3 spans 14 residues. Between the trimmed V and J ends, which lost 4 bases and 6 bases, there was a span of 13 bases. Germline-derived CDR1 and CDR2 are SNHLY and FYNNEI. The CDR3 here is CASSGEGKGQPQHF. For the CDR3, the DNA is TGTGCCAGCAGTGGGGAGGGGAAGGGTCAGCCCCAGCATTTT.

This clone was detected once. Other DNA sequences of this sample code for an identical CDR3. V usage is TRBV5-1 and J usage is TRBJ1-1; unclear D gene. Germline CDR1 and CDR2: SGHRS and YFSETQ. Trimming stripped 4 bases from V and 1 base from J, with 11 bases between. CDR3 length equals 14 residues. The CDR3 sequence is CASSLQGGNTEAFF. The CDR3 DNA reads TGCGCCAGCAGCCTACAAGGAGGGAACACTGAAGCTTTCTTT. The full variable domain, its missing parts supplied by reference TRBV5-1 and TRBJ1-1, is KAGVTQTPRYLIKTRGQQVTLSCSPISGHRSVSWYQQTPGQGLQFLFEYFSETQRNKGNFPGRFSGRQFSNSRSEMNVSTLELGDSALYLCASSLQGGNTEAFFGQGTRLTVV.